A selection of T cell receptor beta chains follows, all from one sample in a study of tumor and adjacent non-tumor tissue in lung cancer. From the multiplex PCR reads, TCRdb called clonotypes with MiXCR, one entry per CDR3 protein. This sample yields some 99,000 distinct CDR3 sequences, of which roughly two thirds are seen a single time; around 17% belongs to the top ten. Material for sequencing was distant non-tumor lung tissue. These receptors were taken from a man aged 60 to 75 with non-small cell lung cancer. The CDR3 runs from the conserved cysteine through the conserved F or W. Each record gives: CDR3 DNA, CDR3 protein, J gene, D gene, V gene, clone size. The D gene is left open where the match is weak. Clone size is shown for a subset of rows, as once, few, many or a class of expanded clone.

DNA: TGCGCCAGCAGTCAAAGAACCGGGACTAACGGATACAATGAGCAGTTCTTC
CDR3: CASSQRTGTNGYNEQFF
J: TRBJ2-1
D: TRBD2
V: TRBV4-1
size: -

DNA: TGTGCCAGCAGCGAGAACAGGGGGGACAACAGGGATACGCAGTATTTT
CDR3: CASSENRGDNRDTQYF
J: TRBJ2-3
D: TRBD1
V: TRBV7-8
size: many

DNA: TGCGCCAGCTGTAACCCTGGGGGTAGCAATCAGCCCCAGCATTTT
CDR3: CASCNPGGSNQPQHF
J: TRBJ1-5
D: -
V: TRBV6-6
size: -

DNA: TGTGCCGTTCGGACGACACAAACCCGGGAGCTATTTTTT
CDR3: CAVRTTQTRELFF
J: TRBJ2-2
D: -
V: TRBV11-1
size: -

DNA: TGTGCCAGCAGCCGAATAGCGGCGCGGGAGACCCAGTACTTC
CDR3: CASSRIAARETQYF
J: TRBJ2-5
D: -
V: TRBV5-6
size: many

DNA: TGTGCCAGCAGCACTGGAAGTCAGTTGTATGGCTACACCTTC
CDR3: CASSTGSQLYGYTF
J: TRBJ1-2
D: -
V: TRBV7-9
size: once

DNA: TGTGCCAGCAGTGAAAATGGCGGGGAGCTGTTTTTT
CDR3: CASSENGGELFF
J: TRBJ2-2
D: -
V: TRBV6-1
size: many

DNA: TGTGCCAGCATGGCTGGGGATATCTCTGGAAACACCATATATTTT
CDR3: CASMAGDISGNTIYF
J: TRBJ1-3
D: -
V: TRBV2
size: -

DNA: TGCGCCAGCTCACAGAACACCCGGGAGCTGTTTTTT
CDR3: CASSQNTRELFF
J: TRBJ2-2
D: -
V: TRBV18
size: few

DNA: TGCGCCAGCAGCTTTCTAGCGGGAGTCAACAATGAGCAGTTCTTC
CDR3: CASSFLAGVNNEQFF
J: TRBJ2-1
D: TRBD2
V: TRBV5-1
size: medium-sized

DNA: TGCAGTTCAGTTCCGGGACAGGGGGCAGATACGCAGTATTTT
CDR3: CSSVPGQGADTQYF
J: TRBJ2-3
D: TRBD1
V: TRBV20-1
size: many

DNA: TGTGCCAGCAGCTTGAACACCGCGGGAAACATTCAGTACTTC
CDR3: CASSLNTAGNIQYF
J: TRBJ2-4
D: -
V: TRBV5-6
size: many

DNA: TGTGCCACCGGCACGACAGTTAGCAATCAGCCCCAGCATTTT
CDR3: CATGTTVSNQPQHF
J: TRBJ1-5
D: -
V: TRBV15
size: -

DNA: TGTGCCTGGAGTGTATGGGGAGCTTTGAACACTGAAGCTTTCTTT
CDR3: CAWSVWGALNTEAFF
J: TRBJ1-1
D: -
V: TRBV30
size: -

DNA: TGTGCCAGCAGCTTGGACAGACGAAACACTGAAGCTTTCTTT
CDR3: CASSLDRRNTEAFF
J: TRBJ1-1
D: -
V: TRBV7-8
size: many

DNA: TGTGCCAGCAGCAAAACTGGTGGCAGGGGCGAAAAACTGTTTTTT
CDR3: CASSKTGGRGEKLFF
J: TRBJ1-4
D: -
V: TRBV7-9
size: many

DNA: TGTGCCAGCAGCCAAAGGCTCGGGGCAGATGGCTACAATGAGCAATTCTTC
CDR3: CASSQRLGADGYNEQFF
J: TRBJ2-1
D: -
V: TRBV4-2
size: -

DNA: TGCGCCAGCAGCCAAGACCTGACAGGGAGCAATCAGCCCCAGCATTTT
CDR3: CASSQDLTGSNQPQHF
J: TRBJ1-5
D: TRBD1
V: TRBV4-3
size: many

DNA: TGTGCCAGCAGTGCAGACAGGGCAGCTAATTCACCCCTCCACTTT
CDR3: CASSADRAANSPLHF
J: TRBJ1-6
D: TRBD1
V: TRBV6-1
size: many

DNA: TGTGCCAGCAGTTCCCCGGGAGGTAATAGCGGGAGGGCCGCCGAGGATACGCAGTATTTT
CDR3: CASSSPGGNSGRAAEDTQYF
J: TRBJ2-3
D: TRBD2
V: TRBV6-6
size: many

DNA: TGCAGTGCTTCGCAGGGAGGTGAGCAGTTCTTC
CDR3: CSASQGGEQFF
J: TRBJ2-1
D: -
V: TRBV20-1
size: -

DNA: TGCAGCGTTGCGGACAGTCCGAATGAAAAACTGTTTTTT
CDR3: CSVADSPNEKLFF
J: TRBJ1-4
D: -
V: TRBV29-1
size: many

DNA: TGTGCCAGCAGTAACTACCAGGGGGCGGCTAATGAAAAACTGTTTTTT
CDR3: CASSNYQGAANEKLFF
J: TRBJ1-4
D: TRBD1
V: TRBV6-6
size: many

DNA: TGCAGTGTCATCGACCCAGAGTCCTACGAGCAGTACTTC
CDR3: CSVIDPESYEQYF
J: TRBJ2-7
D: -
V: TRBV20-1
size: -

DNA: TGTGCCAGCAGTTTAGAGGGTGGGGCATGGCTTAATGTGCAGTTCTTC
CDR3: CASSLEGGAWLNVQFF
J: TRBJ2-1
D: -
V: TRBV28
size: -

DNA: TGTGCCAGCAGTTACCAACAGTTGAACACTGAAGCTTTCTTT
CDR3: CASSYQQLNTEAFF
J: TRBJ1-1
D: -
V: TRBV12-3/TRBV12-4
size: many

DNA: TGTATCAGCGGACTAGCGGGGGGGCGGCGATACAATGGGCAGTTCTTC
CDR3: CISGLAGGRRYNGQFF
J: TRBJ2-1
D: TRBD2
V: TRBV12-3/TRBV12-4
size: -

DNA: TGTGCCAGCACCTCCCGTGGACACTTGAACACCGGGGAGCTGTTTTTT
CDR3: CASTSRGHLNTGELFF
J: TRBJ2-2
D: -
V: TRBV6-2/TRBV6-3
size: -

DNA: TGTGCCAGCAGCCCCCGGGGCAGCGCTGGCACCGGGGAGCTGTTTTTT
CDR3: CASSPRGSAGTGELFF
J: TRBJ2-2
D: -
V: TRBV2
size: -